This T cell receptor beta chain is drawn from a study of beta chain features in type 1 diabetes (dated by TCRdb to 2016 to 2019). About the full investigation: No differences in mean age, gender distribution, total cell number or subset yield were found between patients and healthy donors. A total of roughly 100,000,000 sorted cells were examined across all samples, and the number of cells per subset was strongly correlated with RNA yield. The study compared TCRB repertoires of sorted circulating CD4+ T cell subsets between recently diagnosed type 1 diabetes patients and matched healthy donors. Regulatory and stem cell-like memory subsets were obtained from only 8 patients and about 8 healthy donors, while naive and central memory subsets were obtained from all 30 or so donors.

What the work shows at the level of the full study, not this receptor alone: Naive, central memory and regulatory TCRB repertoires appeared to be more alike among patients than among healthy donors. PCR may preferentially amplify shorter templates, but because patient and control samples were amplified and corrected together, any resulting skew would affect both groups equally. Fewer insertions and more nucleotide deletions at VDJ recombination sites were observed in patients with type 1 diabetes, implying thymic rearrangement abnormalities. Because cDNA rather than genomic DNA was sequenced, highly expressing activated cells could have been over-represented, although no difference in activation and CD3 levels was found between groups. Only small numbers of individuals were included in the HLA sub-analyses, which left unresolved whether HLA type had any influence on TCRB rearrangement. A moderate but significant shortening of TCRB CDR3 length was observed in type 1 diabetes patients in all four CD4+ subsets.

Comment on this clone: Its antigen remains undetermined. Base qualities were left out, and no much larger clone turns up one base away.

Each donor gave one peripheral blood draw, averaging approximately 0.11 L, which was collected into heparinised tubes. A BD FACSAria II and a panel including CD45RO, CCR7, CD25, CD127, CD95 and CD27 were used to sort naive, central memory, regulatory and stem cell-like memory CD4+ T cells. Every sorted population had a purity above 95%. Right away, PBMCs were isolated by Lymphoprep density gradient centrifugation and were stained directly, with no culture step. So that batch effects would be minimized, each experiment stained and sorted samples in pairs, pairing one healthy donor with one patient. There are 15 amino acids in the CDR3, from cysteine to phenylalanine inclusive. The sequence is cut down to CDR3 DNA, 45 bases in frame from base 1. Trimming removed 6 bases from V and 8 bases from J; the gene matches leave 6 bases unexplained. CDR1 SNHLY and CDR2 FYNNEI are derived from the germline V gene.

All of the isolated RNA was reverse transcribed with the High Capacity cDNA Reverse Transcription Kit, so expressed TCRB transcripts were sequenced. Deep immunoSEQ sequencing was applied to naive, central memory and regulatory T cell samples, giving an average of roughly 3.5 million total reads per sample. Sorted cells were lysed in RLT buffer and RNA was extracted with DNase-treated RNeasy Micro or Mini kits, depending on cell number. To prevent cross-contamination, every cell subset was processed on its own, while patient and healthy donor samples were processed together. Using the immunoSEQ multiplex PCR, TCRB sequences were amplified from cDNA into 87-bp fragments spanning the CDR3 region. Sequencing of the amplicons was performed on the Illumina HiSeq platform. The study's processing was this. PCR bias was corrected computationally using synthetic template baselines, and reads within Hamming distance 2 were collapsed, with unmergeable singletons discarded. Reads were aligned against IMGT to assign V, D and J genes, CDR3 length and insertions or deletions at six rearrangement sites. Within each subset, clonotype counts were normalized to the number of sorted cells before true diversity and Gini coefficients were calculated with the tcR R package. Repertoire sharing was quantified using the overlap coefficient calculated on TCRB nucleotide sequences. TCRdb obtained this table from immuneACCESS and retained in-frame rearrangements with V and J assigned. These tables miss some clones; where compared with another copy, unresolved V genes account for less than half of the shortfall, and the remainder is unexplained. D and trimming come from the DNA, and the V and J calls and clone size come from that table. This sample comprises approximately 37,000 clones, roughly 50% of them detected only once. The top ten clonotypes cover 0.72% of the sample.

This receptor was taken from a woman aged 18-35 years in good health. The rearrangement combines TRBV2 with TRBJ2-1, with 14 bases matching TRBD2. Sequencing was carried out using central memory CD4+ T cells from blood. The CDR3 region: CASSKTSGGAHEQFF. The nucleotides are TGTGCCAGCAGCAAGACTAGCGGGGGGGCCCATGAGCAGTTCTTC.